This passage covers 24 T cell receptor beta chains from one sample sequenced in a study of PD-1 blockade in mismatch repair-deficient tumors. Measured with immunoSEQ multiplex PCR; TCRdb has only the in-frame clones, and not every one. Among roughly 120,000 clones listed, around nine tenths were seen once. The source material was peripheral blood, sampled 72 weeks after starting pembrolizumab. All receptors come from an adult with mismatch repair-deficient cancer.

The chain's CDR3 is CASSSQQGEETQYF. CDR3 nucleotide sequence: TGTGCCAGCAGTTCCCAACAGGGAGAAGAGACCCAGTACTTC. The chain links TRBV28 to TRBJ2-5; D is possibly TRBD1 (6 bases). CDR1 and CDR2 from the germline V gene are MDHEN and SYDVKM. There are 14 residues in the CDR3. The V and J ends lost 4 bases and 3 bases respectively, with 12 bases between them.

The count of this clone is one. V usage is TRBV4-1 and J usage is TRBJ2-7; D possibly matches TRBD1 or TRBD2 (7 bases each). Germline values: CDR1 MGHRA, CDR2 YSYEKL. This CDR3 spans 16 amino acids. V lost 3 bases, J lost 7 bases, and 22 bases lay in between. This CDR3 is CASSQPLVGRGGEQYF. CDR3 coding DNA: TGCGCCAGCAGCCAGCCCTTAGTTGGCAGGGGGGGTGAGCAGTACTTC.

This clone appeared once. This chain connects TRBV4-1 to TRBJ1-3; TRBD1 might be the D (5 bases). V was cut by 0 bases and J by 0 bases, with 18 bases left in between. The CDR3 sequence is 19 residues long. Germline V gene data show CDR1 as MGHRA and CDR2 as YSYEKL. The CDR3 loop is CASSQDPTGRTFSGNTIYF. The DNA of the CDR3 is TGCGCCAGCAGCCAAGATCCCACGGGACGGACCTTCTCTGGAAACACCATATATTTT.

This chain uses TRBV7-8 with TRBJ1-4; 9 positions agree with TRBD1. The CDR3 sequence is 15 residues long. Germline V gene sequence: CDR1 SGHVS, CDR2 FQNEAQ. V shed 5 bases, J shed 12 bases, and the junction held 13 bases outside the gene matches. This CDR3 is CASSHGTGPLLELFF. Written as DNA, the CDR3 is TGTGCCAGCAGCCACGGGACAGGGCCCCTTCTAGAACTGTTTTTT. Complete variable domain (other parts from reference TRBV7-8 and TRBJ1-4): GAGVSQSPRYKVAKRGQDVALRCDPISGHVSLFWYQQALGQGPEFLTYFQNEAQLDKSGLPSDRFFAERPEGSVSTLKIQRTQQEDSAVYLCASSHGTGPLLELFFGSGTQLSVL.

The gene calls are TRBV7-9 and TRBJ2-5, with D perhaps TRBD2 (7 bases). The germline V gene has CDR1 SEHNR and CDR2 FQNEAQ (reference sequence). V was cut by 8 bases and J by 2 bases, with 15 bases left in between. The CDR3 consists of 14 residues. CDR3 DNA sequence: TGTGCCAGCGCAGGGGAGGGGGGACAAGAGACCCAGTACTTC. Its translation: CASAGEGGQETQYF.

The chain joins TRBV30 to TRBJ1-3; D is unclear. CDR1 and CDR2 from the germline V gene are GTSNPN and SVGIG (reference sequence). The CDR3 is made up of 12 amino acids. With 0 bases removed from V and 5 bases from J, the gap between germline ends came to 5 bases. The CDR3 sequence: CAWSVGRNTIYF. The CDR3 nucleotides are TGTGCCTGGAGTGTAGGTAGAAACACCATATATTTT.

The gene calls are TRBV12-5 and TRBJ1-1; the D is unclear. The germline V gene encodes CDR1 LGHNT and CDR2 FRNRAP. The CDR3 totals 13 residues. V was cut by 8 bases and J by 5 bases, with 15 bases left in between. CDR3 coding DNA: TGTGCTAGTCTTCCTGATAGAGGGACTGAAGCTTTCTTT. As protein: CASLPDRGTEAFF.

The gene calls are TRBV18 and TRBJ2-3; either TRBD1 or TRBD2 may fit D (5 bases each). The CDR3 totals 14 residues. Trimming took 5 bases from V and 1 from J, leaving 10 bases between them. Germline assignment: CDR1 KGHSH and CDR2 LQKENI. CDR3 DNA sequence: TGTGCCAGCTCAGGGCAGGGACGCACAGATACGCAGTATTTT. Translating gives CASSGQGRTDTQYF.

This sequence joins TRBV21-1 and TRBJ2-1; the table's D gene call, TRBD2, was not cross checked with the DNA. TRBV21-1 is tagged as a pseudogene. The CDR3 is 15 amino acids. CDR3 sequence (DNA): TGTGCCAGCAGCAAAGGGAGTGGCTCGCACAATGAGCAGTTCTTC. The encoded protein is CASSKGSGSHNEQFF.

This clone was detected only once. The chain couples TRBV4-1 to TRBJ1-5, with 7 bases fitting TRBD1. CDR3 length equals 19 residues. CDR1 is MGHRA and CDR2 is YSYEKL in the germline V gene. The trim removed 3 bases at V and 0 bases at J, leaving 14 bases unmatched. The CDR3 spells CASSHLPQTGPYSNQPQHF. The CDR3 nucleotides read TGCGCCAGCAGCCATCTCCCACAGACAGGGCCTTATAGCAATCAGCCCCAGCATTTT.

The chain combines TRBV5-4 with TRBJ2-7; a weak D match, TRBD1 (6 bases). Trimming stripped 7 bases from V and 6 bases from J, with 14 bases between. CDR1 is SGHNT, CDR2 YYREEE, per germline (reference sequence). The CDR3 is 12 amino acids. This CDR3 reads CASARGGTEQYF. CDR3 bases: TGTGCCAGCGCCAGAGGGGGAACCGAGCAGTACTTC. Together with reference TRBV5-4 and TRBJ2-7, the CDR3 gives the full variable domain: ETGVTQSPTHLIKTRGQQVTLRCSSQSGHNTVSWYQQALGQGPQFIFQYYREEENGRGNFPPRFSGLQFPNYSSELNVNALELDDSALYLCASARGGTEQYFGPGTRLTVT.

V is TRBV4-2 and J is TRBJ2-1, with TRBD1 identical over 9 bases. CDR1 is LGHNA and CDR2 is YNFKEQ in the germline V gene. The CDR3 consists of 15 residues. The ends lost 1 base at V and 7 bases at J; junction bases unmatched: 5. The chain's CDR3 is CASSQVTGGLNEQFF. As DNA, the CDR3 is TGTGCCAGCAGCCAAGTTACAGGGGGCCTAAATGAGCAGTTCTTC.

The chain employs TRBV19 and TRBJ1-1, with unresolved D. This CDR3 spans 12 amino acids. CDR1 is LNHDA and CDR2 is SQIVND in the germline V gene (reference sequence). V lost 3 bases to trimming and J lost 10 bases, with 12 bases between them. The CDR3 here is CASSIGGLVAFF. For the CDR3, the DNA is TGTGCCAGTAGTATCGGTGGATTGGTAGCTTTCTTT.

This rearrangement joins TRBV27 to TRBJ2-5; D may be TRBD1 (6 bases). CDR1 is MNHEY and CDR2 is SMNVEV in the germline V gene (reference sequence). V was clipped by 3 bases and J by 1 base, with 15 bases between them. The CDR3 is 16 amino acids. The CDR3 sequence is CASSFSQDSPQETQYF. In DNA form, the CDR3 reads TGTGCCAGCAGTTTTAGTCAGGACAGTCCCCAAGAGACCCAGTACTTC.

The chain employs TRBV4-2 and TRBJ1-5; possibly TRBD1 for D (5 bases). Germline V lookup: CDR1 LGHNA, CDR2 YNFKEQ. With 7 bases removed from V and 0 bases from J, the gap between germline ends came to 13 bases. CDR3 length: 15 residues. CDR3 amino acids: CASNDRILSNQPQHF. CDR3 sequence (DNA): TGTGCCAGCAACGACAGAATCCTTAGCAATCAGCCCCAGCATTTT.

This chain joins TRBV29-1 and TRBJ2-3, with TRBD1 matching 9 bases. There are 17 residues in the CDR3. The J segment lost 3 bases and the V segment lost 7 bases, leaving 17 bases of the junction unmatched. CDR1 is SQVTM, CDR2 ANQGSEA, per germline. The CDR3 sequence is CSARGGQGEGRTDTQYF. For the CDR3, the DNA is TGCAGCGCTAGGGGGGGACAGGGTGAAGGGAGGACAGATACGCAGTATTTT.

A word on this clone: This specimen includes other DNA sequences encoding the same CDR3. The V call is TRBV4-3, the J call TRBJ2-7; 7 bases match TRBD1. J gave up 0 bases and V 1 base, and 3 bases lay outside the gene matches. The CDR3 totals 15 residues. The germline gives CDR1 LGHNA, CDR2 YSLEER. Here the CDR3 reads CASSQGTGSSYEQYF. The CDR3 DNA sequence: TGCGCCAGCAGCCAAGGGACAGGAAGCTCCTACGAGCAGTACTTC.

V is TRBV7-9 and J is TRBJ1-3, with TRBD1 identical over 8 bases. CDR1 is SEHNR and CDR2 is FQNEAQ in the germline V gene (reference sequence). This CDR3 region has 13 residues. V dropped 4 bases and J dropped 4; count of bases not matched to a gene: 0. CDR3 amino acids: CASSWTGGNTIYF. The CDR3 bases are TGTGCCAGCAGCTGGACAGGGGGAAACACCATATATTTT.

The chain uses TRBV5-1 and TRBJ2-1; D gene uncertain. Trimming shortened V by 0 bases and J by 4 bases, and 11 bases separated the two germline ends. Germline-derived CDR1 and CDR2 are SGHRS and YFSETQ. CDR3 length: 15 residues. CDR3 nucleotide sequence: TGCGCCAGCAGCTTGGTAGGGATGACATACAATGAGCAGTTCTTC. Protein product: CASSLVGMTYNEQFF.

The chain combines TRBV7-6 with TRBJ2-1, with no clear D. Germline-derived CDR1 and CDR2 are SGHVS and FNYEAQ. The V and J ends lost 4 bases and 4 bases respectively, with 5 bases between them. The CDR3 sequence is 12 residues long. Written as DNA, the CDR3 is TGTGCCAGCAGCTCCCAATACAATGAGCAGTTCTTC. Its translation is CASSSQYNEQFF. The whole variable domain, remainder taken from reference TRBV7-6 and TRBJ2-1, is GAGVSQSPRYKVTKRGQDVALRCDPISGHVSLYWYRQALGQGPEFLTYFNYEAQQDKSGLPNDRFSAERPEGSISTLTIQRTEQRDSAMYRCASSSQYNEQFFGPGTRLTVL.

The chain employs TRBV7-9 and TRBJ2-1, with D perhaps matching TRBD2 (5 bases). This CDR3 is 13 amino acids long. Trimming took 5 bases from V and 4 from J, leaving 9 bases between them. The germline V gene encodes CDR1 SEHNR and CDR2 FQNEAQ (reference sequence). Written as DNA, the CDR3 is TGTGCCAGCAGCAGAGACTATTACAATGAGCAGTTCTTC. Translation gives CASSRDYYNEQFF. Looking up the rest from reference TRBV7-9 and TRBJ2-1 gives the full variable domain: DTGVSQNPRHKITKRGQNVTFRCDPISEHNRLYWYRQTLGQGPEFLTYFQNEAQLEKSRLLSDRFSAERPKGSFSTLEIQRTEQGDSAMYLCASSRDYYNEQFFGPGTRLTVL.

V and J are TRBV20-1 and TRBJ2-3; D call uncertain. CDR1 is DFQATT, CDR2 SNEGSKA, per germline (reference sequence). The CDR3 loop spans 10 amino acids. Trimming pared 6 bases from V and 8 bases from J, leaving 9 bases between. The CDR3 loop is CSAHHLTQYF. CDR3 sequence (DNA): TGCAGTGCGCATCATCTTACGCAGTATTTT.

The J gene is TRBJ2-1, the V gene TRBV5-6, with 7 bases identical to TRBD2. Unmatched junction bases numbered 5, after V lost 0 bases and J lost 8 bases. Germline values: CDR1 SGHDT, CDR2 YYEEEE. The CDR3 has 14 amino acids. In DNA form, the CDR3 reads TGTGCCAGCAGCTTGGTGGGGCGGGAGCATGAGCAGTTCTTC. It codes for CASSLVGREHEQFF.

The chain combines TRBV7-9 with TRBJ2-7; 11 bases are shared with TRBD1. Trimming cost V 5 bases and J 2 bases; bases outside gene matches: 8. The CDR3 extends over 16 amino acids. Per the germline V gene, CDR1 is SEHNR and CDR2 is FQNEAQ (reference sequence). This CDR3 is CASSQTGTGGTYEQYF. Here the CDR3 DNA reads TGTGCCAGCAGCCAAACCGGGACAGGGGGTACCTACGAGCAGTACTTC.